A selection of T cell receptor beta chains follows, all from one sample in a study of monozygotic twins with cystic fibrosis. This table comes from immunoSEQ multiplex PCR, and its TCRdb copy is limited to in-frame clones, with some not included. The sample includes some 15,000 clones, 70% to 90% seen only once; the top ten take roughly 1%. The sample taken for sequencing was blood. The receptors stem from a boy aged 10-17 years with cystic fibrosis. CDR3s include the opening cysteine and the closing phenylalanine or tryptophan. A D gene is named only where the DNA matches it firmly. Clone size is given for some rows only: seen once, a few or many times, or a class if the clone is expanded.

size	V	D	J	length	DNA	CDR3
.	TRBV6-1	.	TRBJ1-2	13	TGTGCCAGCAGTGAAAACAGTCGGAATGGCTACACCTTC	CASSENSRNGYTF
.	TRBV9	.	TRBJ2-5	15	TGTGCCAGCAGCCTAAGGCAGGGGACTACGGAGACCCAGTACTTC	CASSLRQGTTETQYF
few	TRBV19	.	TRBJ1-2	12	TGTGCCAGTAGGGACTCACCCTATGGCTACACCTTC	CASRDSPYGYTF
.	TRBV28	.	TRBJ1-3	15	TGTGCCAGCAGTTTACCACAGGTCTTAGGAAACACCATATATTTT	CASSLPQVLGNTIYF
.	TRBV2	.	TRBJ2-7	17	TGTGCCAGCGTTGGTGCGGGACGGGACCGAAGCTCCTACGAGCAGTACTTC	CASVGAGRDRSSYEQYF
.	TRBV11-2	.	TRBJ1-4	15	TGTGCCAGCAGCTCGACAGCGGCAACTAATGAAAAACTGTTTTTT	CASSSTAATNEKLFF
once	TRBV11-2	TRBD1	TRBJ1-1	14	TGTGCCAGCAGCACCCCACAGGGGGCCAGGGAAGCTTTCTTT	CASSTPQGAREAFF
few	TRBV2	TRBD1	TRBJ1-1	13	TGTGCCAGCTGCGTACAGGGGGCGTCTGAAGCTTTCTTT	CASCVQGASEAFF
few	TRBV7-2	.	TRBJ1-3	14	TGTGCCAGCAGCTTAGACACCGGGGGAAACACCATATATTTT	CASSLDTGGNTIYF
.	TRBV12-5	.	TRBJ1-5	15	TGTGCTAGTGGTACACCCGAGGCAGGCAATCAGCCCCAGCATTTT	CASGTPEAGNQPQHF
few	TRBV15	.	TRBJ2-2	13	TGTGCCACCAGCAGAGACGGGTTCGGGGAGCTGTTTTTT	CATSRDGFGELFF
.	TRBV19	TRBD2	TRBJ2-2	17	TGTGCCAGTAGTATTGGGCTAGCGGGGGGGAACACCGGGGAGCTGTTTTTT	CASSIGLAGGNTGELFF
.	TRBV28	TRBD1	TRBJ1-2	16	TGTGCCAGCAGTGCCCGGACAGGGAAATTTGAGGGGGGCTACACCTTC	CASSARTGKFEGGYTF
few	TRBV27	.	TRBJ1-5	15	TGTGCCAGCAGCCTGGGCTGGGGGGAAAGTCAGCCCCAGCATTTT	CASSLGWGESQPQHF
.	TRBV2	.	TRBJ1-2	15	TGTGCCAGCAGTGATCGGCCCCCGGGTGGAAGTGGCTACACCTTC	CASSDRPPGGSGYTF
.	TRBV19	.	TRBJ1-5	13	TGTGCCAGTAGTATTGGGGGGAATCAGCCCCAGCATTTT	CASSIGGNQPQHF
.	TRBV9	TRBD2	TRBJ2-7	15	TGTGCCAGCAGCTACCGGGACTACTTCCTGGGTGAGCAGTACTTC	CASSYRDYFLGEQYF
.	TRBV7-8	.	TRBJ2-1	14	TGTGCCAGCAGTGGGTTTCCCTCCTACAATGAGCAGTTCTTC	CASSGFPSYNEQFF
once	TRBV5-4	TRBD1	TRBJ1-2	16	TGTGCCAGCAGCTCCCGGGACAGACAAGCTAACTATGGCTACACCTTC	CASSSRDRQANYGYTF
.	TRBV29-1	.	TRBJ2-1	14	TGCAGCGTTGAAGCCAGACTAGGTTCCCATGAGCAGTTCTTC	CSVEARLGSHEQFF